Given below is one TCR beta chain in context. It has no known antigen specificity. No much larger clonotype is one base removed from it; base qualities were not supplied. The library was generated by PCR. The sequencer was an Illumina HiSeq 4000. High-throughput sequencing was used to profile the CDR3 region of the TCR beta-chain in every patient. Regarding the original processing steps: The researchers built a classifier to tell apart papillary thyroid cancer patients with distant metastasis, based on CDR3 differences among clinicopathological groups. To measure repertoire diversity the researchers used the Shannon index, while the Morisita-Horn index served to gauge how similar the tumor and blood repertoires were. TCRdb reprocessed the public reads (quality trimming at Q25 with fastp, clone calling with MiXCR) and kept in-frame beta chains. The V and J calls shown here were made by TCRdb, not taken from the authors' results. The sample data list approximately 37,000 clones, and around 16% of these were observed just once. The top ten clones comprise about a fifth of the sample.

No patient had received any treatment before thyroid surgery. Using T-cell receptor beta sequencing, the study looked back at clinical samples from patients collected from about 2011 to 2019. The sample originates from a study of metastatic and nonmetastatic thyroid tumors (dated by TCRdb to 2018 to 2020). About the investigation overall: Repertoires were compared across peripheral blood and tumor or nodule tissue samples from malignant and benign thyroid patients. What the research found in general, with its limitations: In both blood and tumor samples, TCR beta diversity was reported to be significantly higher in malignant tumors than in benign nodules.

Via the germline V gene, CDR1 is MDHEN and CDR2 SYDVKM. Spanning cysteine to phenylalanine, the CDR3 consists of 13 amino acids. Of the read, only the CDR3 DNA is kept; its 39 bases are in frame from base 1. Relative to germline, V is 7 bases shorter and J is 2 bases shorter, with 12 bases between their ends. Sequencing used blood. The sequence is built from TRBV28 and TRBJ2-7; confidence is insufficient to name the D gene. The sequence was obtained from a male donor with papillary thyroid cancer or a benign thyroid nodule (not recorded which). Some clones in this sample may be carry-over from other donors' samples. The CDR3 reads CASIGDGAYEQYF. The DNA sequence is given as TGTGCCAGCATTGGCGACGGAGCCTACGAGCAGTACTTC.